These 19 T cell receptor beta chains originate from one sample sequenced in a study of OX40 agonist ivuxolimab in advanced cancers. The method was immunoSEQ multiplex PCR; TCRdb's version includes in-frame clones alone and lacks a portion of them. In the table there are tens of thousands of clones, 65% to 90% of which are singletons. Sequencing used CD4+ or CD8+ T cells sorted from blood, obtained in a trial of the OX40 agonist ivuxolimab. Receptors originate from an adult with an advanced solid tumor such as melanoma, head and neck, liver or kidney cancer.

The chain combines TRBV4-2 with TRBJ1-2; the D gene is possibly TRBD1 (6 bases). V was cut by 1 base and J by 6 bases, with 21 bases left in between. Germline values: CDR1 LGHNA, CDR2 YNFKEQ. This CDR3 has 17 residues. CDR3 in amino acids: CASSQVGLGGGENGYTF. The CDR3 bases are TGTGCCAGCAGCCAAGTCGGTTTAGGGGGTGGGGAAAATGGCTACACCTTC.

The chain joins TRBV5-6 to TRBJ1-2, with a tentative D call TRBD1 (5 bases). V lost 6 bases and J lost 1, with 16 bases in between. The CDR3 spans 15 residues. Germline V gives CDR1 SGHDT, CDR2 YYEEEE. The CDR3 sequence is CASTPGDSINYGYTF. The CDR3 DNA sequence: TGTGCCAGCACCCCCGGGGACTCGATTAACTATGGCTACACCTTC.

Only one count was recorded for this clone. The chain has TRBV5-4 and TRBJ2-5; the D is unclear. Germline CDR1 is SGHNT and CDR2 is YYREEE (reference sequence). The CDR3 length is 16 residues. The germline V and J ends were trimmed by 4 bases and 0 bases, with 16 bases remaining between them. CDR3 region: CASSPDQTWYQETQYF. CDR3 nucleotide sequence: TGTGCCAGCAGCCCGGACCAGACTTGGTACCAAGAGACCCAGTACTTC.

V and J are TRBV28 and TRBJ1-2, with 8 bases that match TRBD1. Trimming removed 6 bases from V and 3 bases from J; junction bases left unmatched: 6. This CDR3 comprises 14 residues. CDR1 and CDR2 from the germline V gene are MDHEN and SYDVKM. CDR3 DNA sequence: TGTGCCAGCAGCAGGGGGCGCAGATACTATGGCTACACCTTC. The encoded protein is CASSRGRRYYGYTF.

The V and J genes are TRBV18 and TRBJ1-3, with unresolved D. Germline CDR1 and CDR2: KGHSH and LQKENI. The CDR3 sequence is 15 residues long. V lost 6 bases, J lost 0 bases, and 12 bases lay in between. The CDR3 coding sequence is TGTGCCAGCTCGCCTGACAACTTCTCTGGAAACACCATATATTTT. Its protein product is CASSPDNFSGNTIYF.

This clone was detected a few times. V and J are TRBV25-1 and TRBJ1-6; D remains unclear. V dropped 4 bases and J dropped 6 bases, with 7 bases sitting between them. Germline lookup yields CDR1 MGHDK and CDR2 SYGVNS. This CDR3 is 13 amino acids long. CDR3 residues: CASSGQVNSPLHF. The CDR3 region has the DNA TGTGCCAGCAGTGGGCAGGTTAATTCACCCCTCCACTTT.

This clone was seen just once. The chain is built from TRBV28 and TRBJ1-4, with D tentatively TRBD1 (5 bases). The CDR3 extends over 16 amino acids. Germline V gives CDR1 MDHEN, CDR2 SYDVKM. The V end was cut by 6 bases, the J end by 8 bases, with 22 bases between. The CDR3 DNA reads TGTGCCAGCAGCACCAGGGCCGCCCCATTAAGGGAAAAACTGTTTTTT. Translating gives CASSTRAAPLREKLFF.

The CDR3: CASSPGTAYSNQPQHF. The DNA for the CDR3 is TGCGCCAGCAGTCCGGGGACAGCTTATAGCAATCAGCCCCAGCATTTT. The J gene is TRBJ1-5, the V gene TRBV23-1; 7 bases are a match to TRBD1. TRBV23-1 is classed as an ORF, of uncertain function. The CDR3 extends over 16 amino acids. V lost 4 bases and J lost 0; bases outside the gene matches: 6.

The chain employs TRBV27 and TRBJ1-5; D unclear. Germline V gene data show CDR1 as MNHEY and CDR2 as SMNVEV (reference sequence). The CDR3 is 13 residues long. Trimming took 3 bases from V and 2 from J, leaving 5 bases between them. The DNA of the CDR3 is TGTGCCAGCAGTTTCGAGGGCAATCAGCCCCAGCATTTT. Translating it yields CASSFEGNQPQHF.

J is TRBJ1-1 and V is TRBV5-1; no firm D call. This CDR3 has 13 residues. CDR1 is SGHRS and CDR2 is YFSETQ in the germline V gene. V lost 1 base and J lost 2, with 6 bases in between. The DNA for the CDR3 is TGCGCCAGCAGCTTGACCCCTAACACTGAAGCTTTCTTT. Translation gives CASSLTPNTEAFF. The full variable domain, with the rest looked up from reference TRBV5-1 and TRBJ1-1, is KAGVTQTPRYLIKTRGQQVTLSCSPISGHRSVSWYQQTPGQGLQFLFEYFSETQRNKGNFPGRFSGRQFSNSRSEMNVSTLELGDSALYLCASSLTPNTEAFFGQGTRLTVV.

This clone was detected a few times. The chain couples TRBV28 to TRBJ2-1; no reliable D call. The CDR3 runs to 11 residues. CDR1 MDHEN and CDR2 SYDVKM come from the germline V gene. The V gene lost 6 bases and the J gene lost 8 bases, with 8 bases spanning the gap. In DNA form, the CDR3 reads TGTGCCAGCAGCCAAGGTTATGAGCAGTTCTTC. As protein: CASSQGYEQFF.

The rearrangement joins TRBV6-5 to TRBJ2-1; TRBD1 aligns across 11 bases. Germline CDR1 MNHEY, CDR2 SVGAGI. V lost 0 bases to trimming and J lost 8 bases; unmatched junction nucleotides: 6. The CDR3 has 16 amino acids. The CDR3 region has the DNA TGTGCCAGCAGTTACTCGAGGACAGGGGGCAGCGATGAGCAGTTCTTC. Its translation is CASSYSRTGGSDEQFF.

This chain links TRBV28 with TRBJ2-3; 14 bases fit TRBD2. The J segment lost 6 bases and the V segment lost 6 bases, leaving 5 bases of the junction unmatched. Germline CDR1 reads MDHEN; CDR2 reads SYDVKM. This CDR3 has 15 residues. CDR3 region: CASRGLAGASDTQYF. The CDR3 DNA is TGTGCCAGCAGGGGACTAGCGGGGGCTTCGGATACGCAGTATTTT.

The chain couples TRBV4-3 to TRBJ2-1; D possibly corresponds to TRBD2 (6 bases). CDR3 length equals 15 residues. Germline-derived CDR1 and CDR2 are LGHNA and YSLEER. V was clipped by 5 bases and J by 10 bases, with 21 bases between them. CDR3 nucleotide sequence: TGCGCCAGCAGCGTCCAGCCAACGGGACTCGACGAGCAGTTCTTC. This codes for CASSVQPTGLDEQFF.

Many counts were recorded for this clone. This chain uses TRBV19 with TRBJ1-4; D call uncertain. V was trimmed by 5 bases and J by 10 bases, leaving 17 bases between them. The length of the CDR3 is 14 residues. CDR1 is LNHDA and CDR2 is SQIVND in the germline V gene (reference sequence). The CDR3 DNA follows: TGTGCCAGTAGTTCCGGGCAGGATAGGGTAAAACTGTTTTTT. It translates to CASSSGQDRVKLFF. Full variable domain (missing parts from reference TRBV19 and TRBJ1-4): DGGITQSPKYLFRKEGQNVTLSCEQNLNHDAMYWYRQDPGQGLRLIYYSQIVNDFQKGDIAEGYSVSREKKESFPLTVTSAQKNPTAFYLCASSSGQDRVKLFFGSGTQLSVL.

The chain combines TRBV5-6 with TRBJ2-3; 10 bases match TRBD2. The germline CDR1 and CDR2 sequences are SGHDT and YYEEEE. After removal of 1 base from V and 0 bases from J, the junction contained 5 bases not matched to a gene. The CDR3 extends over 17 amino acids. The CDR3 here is CASSLLTSGTSTDTQYF. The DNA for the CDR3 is TGTGCCAGCAGCTTGCTTACTAGCGGGACAAGCACAGATACGCAGTATTTT.

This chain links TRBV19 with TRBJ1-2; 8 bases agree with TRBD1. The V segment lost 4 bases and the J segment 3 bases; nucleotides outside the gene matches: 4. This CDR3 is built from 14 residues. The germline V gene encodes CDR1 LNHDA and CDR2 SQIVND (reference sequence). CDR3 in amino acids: CASSREDRDYGYTF. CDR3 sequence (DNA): TGTGCCAGTAGTAGAGAGGACAGGGACTATGGCTACACCTTC.

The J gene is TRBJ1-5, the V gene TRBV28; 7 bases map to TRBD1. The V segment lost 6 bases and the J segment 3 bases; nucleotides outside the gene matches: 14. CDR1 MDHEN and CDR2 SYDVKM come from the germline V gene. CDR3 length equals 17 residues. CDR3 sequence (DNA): TGTGCCAGCAGCCCTTACAGGGGAAGGTCTCCCAATCAGCCCCAGCATTTT. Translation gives CASSPYRGRSPNQPQHF.

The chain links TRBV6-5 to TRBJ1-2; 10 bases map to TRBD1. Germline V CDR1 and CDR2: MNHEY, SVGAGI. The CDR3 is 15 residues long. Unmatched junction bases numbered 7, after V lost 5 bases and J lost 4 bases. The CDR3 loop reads CASSTGTGASYGYTF. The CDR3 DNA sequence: TGTGCCAGCAGTACAGGGACAGGGGCCAGCTATGGCTACACCTTC.